The clone carrying this TCR beta chain was seen a handful of times. The CDR3 regions of TCR beta were amplified from RNA transcripts. The HTBI set primed first-round TCR CDR3 RT-PCR. TCRdb re-called the multiplex PCR reads through MiXCR, storing one row per CDR3 protein. Of under 350,000 distinct CDR3 sequences listed, 15% to 20% are singletons. This entry comes from a study of T cells in Graves' hyperthyroidism and ophthalmopathy. The wider study: Upon initial diagnosis and before any treatment, peripheral blood was collected.

Sequenced input: blood. This TCR came from a woman aged 60-75 years with Graves' ophthalmopathy.

CDR3 in DNA: TGTGCCAGTAGCCCTCGGCTGAGGACTGAAGCTTTCTTT. It is translated as CASSPRLRTEAFF. The chain employs TRBV19 and TRBJ1-1; D gene uncertain. Trimming stripped 6 bases from V and 5 bases from J, with 13 bases between. Germline V gene sequence: CDR1 LNHDA, CDR2 SQIVND (reference sequence). The CDR3 runs to 13 residues.